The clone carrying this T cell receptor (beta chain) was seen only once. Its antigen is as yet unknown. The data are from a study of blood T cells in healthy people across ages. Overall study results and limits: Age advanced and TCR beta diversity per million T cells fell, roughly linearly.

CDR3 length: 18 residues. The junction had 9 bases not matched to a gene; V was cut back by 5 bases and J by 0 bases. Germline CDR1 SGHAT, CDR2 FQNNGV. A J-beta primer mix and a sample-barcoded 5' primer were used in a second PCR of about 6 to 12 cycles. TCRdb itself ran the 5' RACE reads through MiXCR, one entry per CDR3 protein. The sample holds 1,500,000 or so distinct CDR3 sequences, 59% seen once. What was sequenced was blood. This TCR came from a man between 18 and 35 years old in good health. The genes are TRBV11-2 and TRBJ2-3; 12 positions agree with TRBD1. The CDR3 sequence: CASSLSGTGGTSTDTQYF. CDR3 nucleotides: TGTGCCAGCAGCCTCTCCGGGACAGGGGGCACTAGCACAGATACGCAGTATTTT.